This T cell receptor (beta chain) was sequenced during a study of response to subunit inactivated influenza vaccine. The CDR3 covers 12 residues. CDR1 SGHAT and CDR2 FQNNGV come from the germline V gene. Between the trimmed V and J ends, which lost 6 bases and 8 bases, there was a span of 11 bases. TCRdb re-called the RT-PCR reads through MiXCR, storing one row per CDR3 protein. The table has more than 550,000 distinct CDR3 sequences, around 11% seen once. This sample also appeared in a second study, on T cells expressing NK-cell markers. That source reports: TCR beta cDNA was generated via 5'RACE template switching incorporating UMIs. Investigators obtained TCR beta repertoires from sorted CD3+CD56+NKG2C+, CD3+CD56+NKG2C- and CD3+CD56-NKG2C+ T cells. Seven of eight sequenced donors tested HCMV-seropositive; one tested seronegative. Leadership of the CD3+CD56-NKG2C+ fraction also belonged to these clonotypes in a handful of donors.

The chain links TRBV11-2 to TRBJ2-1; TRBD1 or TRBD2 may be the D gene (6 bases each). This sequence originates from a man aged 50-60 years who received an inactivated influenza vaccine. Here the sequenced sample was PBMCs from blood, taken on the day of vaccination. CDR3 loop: CASSWRGDEQFF. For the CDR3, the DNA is TGTGCCAGCAGTTGGAGGGGGGATGAGCAGTTCTTC.